Listed here are 16 T cell receptor beta chains from one sample, sequenced in a study of blood T cell repertoires in COVID-19. Generated by immunoSEQ multiplex PCR, the TCRdb table keeps only in-frame clones and is missing some. The table has 55,000 to 75,000 clones, approximately 82% seen once. The sequenced material came from peripheral blood. The origin of the receptors is a man at least 80 years old with active COVID-19.

The chain uses TRBV5-6 and TRBJ1-5; D possibly corresponds to TRBD1 (5 bases). Germline lookup yields CDR1 SGHDT and CDR2 YYEEEE. The V and J ends lost 2 bases and 6 bases respectively, with 12 bases between them. This CDR3 has 14 amino acids. The CDR3 reads CASSLSGGSQPQHF. The CDR3 DNA is TGTGCCAGCAGCTTATCCGGGGGAAGTCAGCCCCAGCATTTT.

The chain links TRBV7-9 to TRBJ2-1; D may be TRBD1 (6 bases). This CDR3 has 16 residues. V dropped 6 bases and J dropped 7 bases, with 22 bases sitting between them. The germline gives CDR1 SEHNR, CDR2 FQNEAQ (reference sequence). The CDR3 DNA sequence: TGTGCCAGCAGTCTAAATAGTGGCAGGGGCGGGAATGAGCAGTTCTTC. The encoded protein is CASSLNSGRGGNEQFF. The variable domain in full, with the rest retrieved from reference TRBV7-9 and TRBJ2-1, is DTGVSQNPRHKITKRGQNVTFRCDPISEHNRLYWYRQTLGQGPEFLTYFQNEAQLEKSRLLSDRFSAERPKGSFSTLEIQRTEQGDSAMYLCASSLNSGRGGNEQFFGPGTRLTVL.

This clone was detected only once. The chain links TRBV7-8 to TRBJ1-5; no clear D gene. With 0 bases removed from V and 3 bases from J, the gap between germline ends came to 6 bases. In germline, CDR1 is SGHVS, CDR2 FQNEAQ. This CDR3 spans 14 amino acids. The CDR3 nucleotides are TGTGCCAGCAGCTTAGCGCACTCCAATCAGCCCCAGCATTTT. As protein: CASSLAHSNQPQHF.

This chain connects TRBV6-1 to TRBJ1-5; unclear D gene. The germline V and J ends were trimmed by 3 bases and 9 bases, with 12 bases remaining between them. CDR3 length: 13 amino acids. In germline, CDR1 is MNHNS, CDR2 SASEGT. CDR3 nucleotide sequence: TGTGCCAGCAGTGAGTGGGAGTCATGGCCCCAGCATTTT. Its protein product is CASSEWESWPQHF.

V usage is TRBV6-5 and J usage is TRBJ2-2; TRBD2 is a possible D gene (6 bases). V was clipped by 6 bases and J by 4 bases, with 9 bases between them. This CDR3 has 13 residues. CDR1 and CDR2 from the germline V gene are MNHEY and SVGAGI. CDR3 nucleotides: TGTGCCAGCAGAAGGGACTTCACCGGGGAGCTGTTTTTT. Encoded protein: CASRRDFTGELFF.

Remarks on this clone: The same CDR3 also results from other DNA sequences found in this sample. The rearrangement joins TRBV27 to TRBJ2-1; 10 bases agree with TRBD2. Trimming removed 4 bases from V and 0 bases from J; junction bases left unmatched: 3. Germline values: CDR1 MNHEY, CDR2 SMNVEV (reference sequence). The CDR3 totals 16 residues. CDR3 protein: CASSSASGSSYNEQFF. The DNA for the CDR3 is TGTGCCAGCAGTTCCGCTAGCGGGAGCTCCTACAATGAGCAGTTCTTC.

The chain uses TRBV19 and TRBJ1-1, with 11 bases matching TRBD1. V trimming: 5 bases; J trimming: 6 bases; junction bases outside the gene matches: 8. The CDR3 covers 15 residues. Germline lookup yields CDR1 LNHDA and CDR2 SQIVND (reference sequence). The CDR3 reads CASSPRTGGWAEAFF. The CDR3 bases are TGTGCCAGTAGTCCCAGGACAGGGGGCTGGGCTGAAGCTTTCTTT.

This clone was counted between two and nine times. This chain links TRBV4-2 with TRBJ1-2; 8 bases match TRBD1. There are 13 residues in the CDR3. J lost 8 bases, V lost 2 bases, and 4 bases had no gene match. Germline CDR1 and CDR2: LGHNA and YNFKEQ. The CDR3 nucleotides are TGTGCCAGCAGCCAAAAACAGGGGGAAGGCTACACCTTC. Translation: CASSQKQGEGYTF.

This chain joins TRBV4-3 and TRBJ2-5; D gene unclear. Germline CDR1 LGHNA, CDR2 YSLEER. Deletions cut 4 bases from V and 2 bases from J, with 14 bases between. The CDR3 length is 15 residues. The CDR3 is CASSPTWAEQETQYF. CDR3 bases: TGCGCCAGCAGCCCTACCTGGGCAGAACAAGAGACCCAGTACTTC.

The rearrangement links TRBV7-2 to TRBJ1-2; D possibly corresponds to TRBD1 (5 bases). The ends were cut back, 1 base at V and 3 bases at J, with 9 bases in the middle. CDR1 and CDR2 from the germline V gene are SGHTA and FQGNSA. This CDR3 comprises 14 residues. The CDR3 coding sequence is TGTGCCAGCAGCTTAGTGGCAGGGTACTATGGCTACACCTTC. This encodes CASSLVAGYYGYTF.

The chain carries TRBV7-2 and TRBJ1-3; D possibly corresponds to TRBD1 (5 bases). The germline V gene has CDR1 SGHTA and CDR2 FQGNSA. The CDR3 consists of 16 residues. Trimming pared 1 base from V and 4 bases from J, leaving 14 bases between. The CDR3 DNA is TGTGCCAGCAGCTTAGGCCAGGGTTTGGGAGGAAACACCATATATTTT. It translates to CASSLGQGLGGNTIYF.

V is TRBV9 and J is TRBJ2-6; TRBD1 matches 7 bases. The germline gives CDR1 SGDLS, CDR2 YYNGEE. The CDR3 sequence is 15 residues long. V shed 3 bases and J 4 bases; nucleotides not matched to a gene: 4. The CDR3 nucleotides are TGTGCCAGCAGCGGACAGGGTTCCGGGGCCAACGTCCTGACTTTC. It translates to CASSGQGSGANVLTF. Full variable domain (outside the CDR3, taken from reference TRBV9 and TRBJ2-6): DSGVTQTPKHLITATGQRVTLRCSPRSGDLSVYWYQQSLDQGLQFLIQYYNGEERAKGNILERFSAQQFPDLHSELNLSSLELGDSALYFCASSGQGSGANVLTFGAGSRLTVL.

The V and J genes are TRBV6-5 and TRBJ2-1, with TRBD2 matching over 8 bases. V gave up 6 bases and J gave up 6 bases; unmatched junction bases: 10. Per the germline V gene, CDR1 is MNHEY and CDR2 is SVGAGI. CDR3 length: 15 residues. The CDR3 region is CASRSGTSSVNEQFF. CDR3 coding DNA: TGTGCCAGCAGGTCCGGGACTAGTTCGGTCAATGAGCAGTTCTTC.

The V gene is TRBV2, the J gene TRBJ1-5; the match to TRBD1 covers 8 bases. Germline V lookup: CDR1 SNHLY, CDR2 FYNNEI. This CDR3 spans 14 amino acids. The trim removed 8 bases at V and 3 bases at J, leaving 6 bases unmatched. This CDR3 is CASSRGLVNQPQHF. The CDR3 region has the DNA TGTGCCAGCTCCAGGGGGCTGGTCAATCAGCCCCAGCATTTT.

The chain is built from TRBV4-1 and TRBJ1-1; D remains unclear. The V end lost 10 bases, the J end lost 5 bases, and 17 bases lay between the germline ends. CDR1 and CDR2 from the germline V gene are MGHRA and YSYEKL. There are 13 residues in the CDR3. The CDR3 nucleotides read TGCGCCACCACTCATCGTGAGGGTACTGAAGCTTTCTTT. It yields the protein CATTHREGTEAFF.

The V call is TRBV9, the J call TRBJ2-4, with 9 bases lining up with TRBD1. V was pared by 0 bases and J by 7 bases, with 8 bases of the junction left unmatched. This CDR3 spans 16 amino acids. Germline V gene lookup returns CDR1 SGDLS and CDR2 YYNGEE. CDR3 in amino acids: CASSVGPGQGMNIQYF. The CDR3 DNA is TGTGCCAGCAGCGTAGGCCCGGGACAGGGTATGAACATTCAGTACTTC. Supplemented by reference TRBV9 and TRBJ2-4, the full variable domain reads DSGVTQTPKHLITATGQRVTLRCSPRSGDLSVYWYQQSLDQGLQFLIQYYNGEERAKGNILERFSAQQFPDLHSELNLSSLELGDSALYFCASSVGPGQGMNIQYFGAGTRLSVL.